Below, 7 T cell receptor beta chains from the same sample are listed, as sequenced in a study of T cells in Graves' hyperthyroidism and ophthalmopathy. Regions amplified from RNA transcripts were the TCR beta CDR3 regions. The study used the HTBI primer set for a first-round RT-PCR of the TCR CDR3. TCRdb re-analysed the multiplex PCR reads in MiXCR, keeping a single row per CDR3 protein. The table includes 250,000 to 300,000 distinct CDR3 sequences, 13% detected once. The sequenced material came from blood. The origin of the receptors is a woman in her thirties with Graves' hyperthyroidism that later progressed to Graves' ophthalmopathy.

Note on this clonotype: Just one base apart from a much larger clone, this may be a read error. This CDR3 is CASDGQGNQPQHF. DNA of the CDR3: TGTGCCAGCGACGGACAGGGGAATCAGCCCCAGCATTTT. The rearrangement joins TRBV6-1 to TRBJ1-5, with TRBD1 identical over 9 bases. J was trimmed by 4 bases and V by 8 bases; bases with no gene match: 3. Germline-derived CDR1 and CDR2 are MNHNS and SASEGT. The CDR3 is 13 amino acids.

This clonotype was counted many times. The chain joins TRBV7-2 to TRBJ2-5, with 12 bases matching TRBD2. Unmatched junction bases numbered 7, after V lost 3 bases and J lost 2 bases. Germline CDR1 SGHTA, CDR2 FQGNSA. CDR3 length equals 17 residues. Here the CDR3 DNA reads TGTGCCAGCAGCTTGGGACTAGCGGGCGACAGACAAGAGACCCAGTACTTC. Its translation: CASSLGLAGDRQETQYF.

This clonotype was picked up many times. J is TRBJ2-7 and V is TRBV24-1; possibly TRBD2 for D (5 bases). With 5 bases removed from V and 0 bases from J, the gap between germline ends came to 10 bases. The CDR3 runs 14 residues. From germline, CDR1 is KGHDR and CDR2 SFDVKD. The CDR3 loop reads CATSASGNSYEQYF. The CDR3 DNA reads TGTGCCACCAGTGCGTCGGGGAACTCCTACGAGCAGTACTTC.

In DNA form, the CDR3 reads TGTGCCAGCAGCCCCGGGATATCCACCGGGGAGCTGTTTTTT. Its translation is CASSPGISTGELFF. The chain links TRBV7-3 to TRBJ2-2, with a tentative D call TRBD2 (5 bases). V was shortened by 5 bases and J by 4 bases, with 11 bases between the two germline ends. Germline CDR1 and CDR2: SGHTA and FQGTGA. CDR3 length equals 14 residues.

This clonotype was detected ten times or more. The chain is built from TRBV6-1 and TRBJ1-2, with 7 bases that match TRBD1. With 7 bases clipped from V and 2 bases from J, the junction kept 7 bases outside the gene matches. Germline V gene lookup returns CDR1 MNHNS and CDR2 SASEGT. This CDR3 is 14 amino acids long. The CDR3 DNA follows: TGTGCCAGCACCCCGGGACAGAGAAACTATGGCTACACCTTC. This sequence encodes CASTPGQRNYGYTF.

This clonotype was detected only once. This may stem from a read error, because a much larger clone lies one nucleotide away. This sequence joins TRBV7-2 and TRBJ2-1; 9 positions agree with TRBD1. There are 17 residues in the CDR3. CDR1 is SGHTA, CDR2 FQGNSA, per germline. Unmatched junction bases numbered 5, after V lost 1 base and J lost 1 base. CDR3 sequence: CASSLGGGTGSYNEQFF. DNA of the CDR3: TGTGCCAGCAGCTTAGGGGGGGGGACAGGGTCCTACAATGAGCAGTTCTTC.

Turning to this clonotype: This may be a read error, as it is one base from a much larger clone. CDR3 sequence: CASSLIADLYEQYF. The CDR3, as DNA: TGTGCCAGCAGTTTAATAGCAGACCTATACGAGCAGTACTTC. The chain employs TRBV12-3 or TRBV12-4 and TRBJ2-7, with D unclear. The CDR3 sequence is 14 residues long. V was trimmed by 2 bases and J by 4 bases, leaving 12 bases between them.